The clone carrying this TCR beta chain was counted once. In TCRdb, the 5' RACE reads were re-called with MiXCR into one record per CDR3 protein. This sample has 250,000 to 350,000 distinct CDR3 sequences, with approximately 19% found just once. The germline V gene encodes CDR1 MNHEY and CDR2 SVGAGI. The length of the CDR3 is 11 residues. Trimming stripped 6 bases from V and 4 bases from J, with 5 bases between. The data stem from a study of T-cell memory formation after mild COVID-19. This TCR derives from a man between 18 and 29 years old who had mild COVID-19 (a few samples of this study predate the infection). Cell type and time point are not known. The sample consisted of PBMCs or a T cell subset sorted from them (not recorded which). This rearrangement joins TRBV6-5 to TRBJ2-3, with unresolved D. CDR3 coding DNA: TGTGCCAGCAGGAAAGCAGATACGCAGTATTTT. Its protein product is CASRKADTQYF.